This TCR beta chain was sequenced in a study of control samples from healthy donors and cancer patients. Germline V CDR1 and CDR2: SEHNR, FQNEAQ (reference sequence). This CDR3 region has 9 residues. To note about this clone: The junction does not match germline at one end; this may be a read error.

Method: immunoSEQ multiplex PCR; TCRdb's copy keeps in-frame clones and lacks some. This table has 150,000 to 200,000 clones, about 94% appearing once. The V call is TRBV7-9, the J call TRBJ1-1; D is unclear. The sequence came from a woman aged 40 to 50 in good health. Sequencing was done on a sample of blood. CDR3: CASSLVFGF. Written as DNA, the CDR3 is TGTGCCAGCAGCTTAGTTTTTGGCTTT.